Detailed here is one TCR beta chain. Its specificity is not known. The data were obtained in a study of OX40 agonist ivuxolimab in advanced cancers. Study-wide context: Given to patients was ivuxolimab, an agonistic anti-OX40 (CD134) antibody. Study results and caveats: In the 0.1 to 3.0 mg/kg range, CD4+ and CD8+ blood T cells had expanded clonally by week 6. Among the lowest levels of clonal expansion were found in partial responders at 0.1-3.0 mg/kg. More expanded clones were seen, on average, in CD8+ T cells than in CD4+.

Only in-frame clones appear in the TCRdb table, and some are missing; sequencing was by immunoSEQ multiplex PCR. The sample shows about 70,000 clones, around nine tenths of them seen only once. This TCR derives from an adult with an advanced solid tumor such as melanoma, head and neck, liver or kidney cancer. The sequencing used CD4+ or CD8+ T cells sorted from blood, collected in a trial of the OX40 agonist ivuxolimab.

The CDR3 DNA follows: TGTGCCAGCAGGCCACCCTACAGGGCTAAGTCGAACACTGAAGCTTTCTTT. Translated: CASRPPYRAKSNTEAFF. The chain couples TRBV7-9 to TRBJ1-1; D might be TRBD1 (6 bases). CDR3 length: 17 residues. Per the germline V gene, CDR1 is SEHNR and CDR2 is FQNEAQ (reference sequence). Trimming left V 6 bases short and J 1 base short, with 21 bases between.